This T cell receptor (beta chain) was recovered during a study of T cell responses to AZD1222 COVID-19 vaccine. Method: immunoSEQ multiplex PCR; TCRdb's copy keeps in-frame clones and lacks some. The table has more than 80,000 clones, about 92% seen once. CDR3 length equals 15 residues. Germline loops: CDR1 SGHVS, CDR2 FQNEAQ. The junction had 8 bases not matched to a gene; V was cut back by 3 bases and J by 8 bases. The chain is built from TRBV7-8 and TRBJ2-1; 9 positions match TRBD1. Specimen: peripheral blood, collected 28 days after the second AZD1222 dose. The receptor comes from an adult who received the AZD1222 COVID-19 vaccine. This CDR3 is CASSFLDRGGDEQFF. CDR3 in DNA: TGTGCCAGCAGCTTCTTGGACAGGGGAGGAGATGAGCAGTTCTTC.